Below are 30 T cell receptor beta chains sequenced from a single sample in a study of regulatory T cells in long-lasting Graves disease. Arm-PCR of CDR3 regions and iRepertoire HTBI primers were the basis on which TCR beta libraries were built. TCRdb re-analysed the multiplex PCR reads in MiXCR, keeping a single row per CDR3 protein. The sample includes around 460,000 distinct CDR3 sequences, about 14% of them seen just once. Time point specified: newly diagnosed GD, antithyroid drugs for less than 3 months. Construction of the TCR library relied on RNA isolated from PBMCs. The sample was also linked to a second study, of T cells in Graves' hyperthyroidism and ophthalmopathy.

Sequenced here: peripheral blood mononuclear cells (PBMCs), sampled at new diagnosis, from a patient treated with antithyroid drugs. These receptors came from a woman in her 50s with Graves disease.

This clonotype was counted ten times or more. This chain links TRBV11-2 with TRBJ2-7, with TRBD1 matching 10 bases. This CDR3 comprises 14 residues. The V gene's germline CDR1 is SGHAT and CDR2 FQNNGV. The ends lost 3 bases at V and 11 bases at J; junction bases unmatched: 10. The DNA of the CDR3 is TGTGCCAGCAGCTTCCGGGACAGGGGAAAAGATGAGTACTTC. Its translation: CASSFRDRGKDEYF.

Only a few counts were recorded for this clonotype. This sequence joins TRBV27 and TRBJ1-6; D not resolved. Trimming stripped 6 bases from V and 12 bases from J, with 15 bases between. The CDR3 spans 13 residues. CDR1 MNHEY and CDR2 SMNVEV come from the germline V gene (reference sequence). CDR3 loop: CASRGYTTLPLHF. Written as DNA, the CDR3 is TGTGCCAGCAGGGGTTATACGACGTTACCCCTCCACTTT.

This clonotype was counted ten times or more. The chain joins TRBV28 to TRBJ1-5; D possibly corresponds to TRBD1 (5 bases). The CDR3 extends over 15 amino acids. V lost 6 bases and J lost 4, with 16 bases in between. CDR1 is MDHEN, CDR2 SYDVKM, per germline. Here the CDR3 reads CASRGRDGRNQPQHF. The CDR3 DNA follows: TGTGCCAGCAGGGGAAGGGACGGTAGAAATCAGCCCCAGCATTTT.

As concerns this clonotype: Given the absence of the conserved phenylalanine or tryptophan at the CDR3 end, a read error is likely. The rearrangement uses TRBV30 and TRBJ1-5; a weak D match, TRBD1 (5 bases). In germline, CDR1 is GTSNPN, CDR2 SVGIG (reference sequence). The CDR3 consists of 13 residues. CDR3 DNA: TGTGCCTCGAGTATTCGGGGGAATCAGCCCCAGCATTCT. Its translation: CASSIRGNQPQHS.

The gene calls are TRBV6-1 and TRBJ1-2; weak D call: TRBD1 (6 bases). The ends were cut back, 6 bases at V and 1 base at J, with 18 bases in the middle. This CDR3 spans 16 amino acids. In germline, CDR1 is MNHNS, CDR2 SASEGT. CDR3 loop: CASSQPGQRINYGYTF. DNA for the CDR3: TGTGCCAGCAGCCAGCCCGGACAGCGTATTAACTATGGCTACACCTTC.

Ten or more counts support this clonotype. The chain carries TRBV29-1 and TRBJ2-1; D not resolved. The germline CDR1 and CDR2 sequences are SQVTM and ANQGSEA. The CDR3 covers 15 residues. The V end lost 1 base, the J end lost 4 bases, and 14 bases lay between the germline ends. The CDR3 sequence: CSVEGVRYSYNEQFF. The CDR3 region has the DNA TGCAGCGTTGAAGGGGTTAGGTATTCTTACAATGAGCAGTTCTTC.

This clonotype was observed at least ten times. The chain employs TRBV28 and TRBJ2-7, with 10 nucleotides matching TRBD1. This CDR3 spans 19 amino acids. V trimming: 2 bases; J trimming: 3 bases; junction bases outside the gene matches: 16. CDR1 is MDHEN and CDR2 is SYDVKM in the germline V gene. CDR3 nucleotide sequence: TGTGCCAGCAGTTTAAGGAGCCTGTTCCGGGACAGGGGATTCTACGAGCAGTACTTC. Encoded protein: CASSLRSLFRDRGFYEQYF.

The chain couples TRBV19 to TRBJ2-3; possibly TRBD2 for D (6 bases). Germline-derived CDR1 and CDR2 are LNHDA and SQIVND (reference sequence). This CDR3 has 14 residues. With 4 bases removed from V and 2 bases from J, the gap between germline ends came to 10 bases. CDR3 DNA: TGTGCCAGTAGTACGGGACTGACCACAGATACGCAGTATTTT. Protein: CASSTGLTTDTQYF.

This clonotype was detected ten times or more. The gene calls are TRBV6-1 and TRBJ2-2; 13 bases are a match to TRBD2. CDR3 length: 17 amino acids. Germline V gene sequence: CDR1 MNHNS, CDR2 SASEGT. Losses at the gene ends were 6 bases for V and 0 bases for J; bases not matched to a gene: 4. The CDR3 nucleotides are TGTGCCAGCAGGTGGACTAGCGGGGGTTCGAACACCGGGGAGCTGTTTTTT. Translation gives CASRWTSGGSNTGELFF.

V and J are TRBV5-1 and TRBJ2-1, with 12 bases matching TRBD2. The CDR3 is made up of 18 amino acids. V lost 0 bases and J lost 3; bases outside the gene matches: 7. Looked up from germline, CDR1 is SGHRS and CDR2 is YFSETQ. In nucleotides, the CDR3 is TGCGCCAGCAGCTTGGGACTAGCGGGAGAGACCTTCTACAATGAGCAGTTCTTC. Its translation is CASSLGLAGETFYNEQFF.

This chain uses TRBV11-2 with TRBJ2-6; TRBD1 might be the D (5 bases). Germline V CDR1 and CDR2: SGHAT, FQNNGV. The CDR3 runs to 16 residues. V dropped 5 bases and J dropped 0 bases, with 11 bases sitting between them. CDR3 nucleotides: TGTGCCAGCAGCCAAGGGGCAGGCTCTGGGGCCAACGTCCTGACTTTC. This sequence encodes CASSQGAGSGANVLTF.

The CDR3 loop reads CASKPGQGAVGELFF. For the CDR3, the DNA is TGTGCCAGCAAGCCCGGACAGGGGGCGGTCGGGGAGCTGTTTTTT. This chain uses TRBV27 with TRBJ2-2; 11 nucleotides align to TRBD1. V shed 7 bases and J 7 bases; nucleotides not matched to a gene: 8. The CDR3 has 15 residues. CDR1 and CDR2 (germline): MNHEY, SMNVEV (reference sequence).

Only a few counts were recorded for this clonotype. The chain has TRBV5-1 and TRBJ2-7; possibly TRBD1 for D (5 bases). The CDR3 sequence is 13 residues long. V was shortened by 2 bases and J by 3 bases, with 9 bases between the two germline ends. In germline, CDR1 is SGHRS, CDR2 YFSETQ. CDR3 sequence (DNA): TGCGCCAGCAGCTTAGACAGCCTCTACGAGCAGTACTTC. Its translation: CASSLDSLYEQYF.

In this sample, this clonotype turned up a few times. The V and J genes are TRBV18 and TRBJ1-2, with TRBD1 matching over 11 bases. The CDR3 covers 18 residues. V shed 2 bases, J shed 2 bases, and the junction held 10 bases outside the gene matches. The V gene's germline CDR1 is KGHSH and CDR2 LQKENI. DNA of the CDR3: TGTGCCAGCTCACCATCATCGGGACAGGGGGTCTGGAACTATGGCTACACCTTC. This encodes CASSPSSGQGVWNYGYTF. Variable domain in full (rest from reference TRBV18 and TRBJ1-2): NAGVMQNPRHLVRRRGQEARLRCSPMKGHSHVYWYRQLPEEGLKFMVYLQKENIIDESGMPKERFSAEFPKEGPSILRIQQVVRGDSAAYFCASSPSSGQGVWNYGYTFGSGTRLTVV.

V is TRBV20-1 and J is TRBJ1-6; possibly TRBD1 for D (6 bases). The CDR3 has 15 amino acids. The germline V and J ends were trimmed by 6 bases and 0 bases, with 12 bases remaining between them. Germline CDR1 and CDR2: DFQATT and SNEGSKA (reference sequence). Written as DNA, the CDR3 is TGCAGTGCAAAGGGGGATAGCTCCTATAATTCACCCCTCCACTTT. This translates into CSAKGDSSYNSPLHF.

In its sample, this clonotype was seen many times. V and J are TRBV10-3 and TRBJ1-1, with a tentative D call TRBD1 (6 bases). CDR3 length: 16 amino acids. In germline, CDR1 is ENHRY, CDR2 SYGVKD. V was clipped by 3 bases and J by 1 base, with 15 bases between them. The CDR3 loop is CAISDTYRAWNTEAFF. CDR3 nucleotide sequence: TGTGCCATCAGTGATACTTACAGGGCCTGGAACACTGAAGCTTTCTTT.

In its sample, this clonotype was seen many times. J is TRBJ1-5 and V is TRBV4-1; weak D call: TRBD1 (6 bases). The CDR3 is 15 residues long. The V end lost 0 bases, the J end lost 2 bases, and 8 bases lay between the germline ends. Germline lookup yields CDR1 MGHRA and CDR2 YSYEKL. The CDR3 sequence is CASSQEAGGNQPQHF. CDR3 in DNA: TGCGCCAGCAGCCAAGAAGCAGGGGGCAATCAGCCCCAGCATTTT.

The chain combines TRBV6-1 with TRBJ2-1; D ambiguous. Trimming took off 7 bases at V and 5 bases at J, with 18 bases between the two ends. The length of the CDR3 is 15 residues. Germline V lookup: CDR1 MNHNS, CDR2 SASEGT. The CDR3, as DNA: TGTGCCAGCACCACCCCGGGTCTGGGAAACAATGAGCAGTTCTTC. Residues: CASTTPGLGNNEQFF.

The rearrangement joins TRBV10-3 to TRBJ1-2; D uncertain. Germline V lookup: CDR1 ENHRY, CDR2 SYGVKD. The CDR3 is made up of 14 amino acids. V shed 7 bases and J shed 5 bases, with 17 bases lying between them. The CDR3 DNA reads as TGTGCCATCAATACAAAAGGGTTTACATATGGCTACACCTTC. It codes for CAINTKGFTYGYTF.

Concerning this clonotype: This sequence may be a read error, since a much larger clone differs from it by one base. J is TRBJ1-1 and V is TRBV7-2; D is perhaps TRBD1 (6 bases). The CDR3 is 13 residues long. From germline, CDR1 is SGHTA and CDR2 FQGNSA. The V end was cut by 5 bases, the J end by 7 bases, with 14 bases between. CDR3 sequence (DNA): TGTGCCAGCAGCAGGGACAAGAGACTTGAAGCTTTCTTT. This gives the protein CASSRDKRLEAFF.

This clonotype has at least ten counts. One end of the junction varies from germline; a read error may be responsible. The CDR3, as DNA: TGTGCCAGCAGCTTAGTTGGGACTAGCGGCACCTACGAGCAGTACTTC. Amino acid sequence: CASSLVGTSGTYEQYF. The chain uses TRBV5-1 and TRBJ2-7; 11 positions match TRBD2. The CDR3 totals 16 residues. CDR1 and CDR2 (germline): SGHRS, YFSETQ.

This clonotype was seen at least ten times. The J gene is TRBJ2-7, the V gene TRBV27, with D perhaps being TRBD1 or TRBD2 (5 bases each). The CDR3 is 14 residues long. The ends were cut back, 5 bases at V and 3 bases at J, with 14 bases in the middle. Germline-derived CDR1 and CDR2 are MNHEY and SMNVEV (reference sequence). The CDR3: CASSPTGRNYEQYF. For the CDR3, the DNA is TGTGCCAGCAGTCCAACGGGACGAAACTACGAGCAGTACTTC.

This clonotype came up a few times. V and J are TRBV29-1 and TRBJ2-2; 9 nucleotides match TRBD1. The V gene end was trimmed by 5 bases and the J gene end by 7 bases; junction bases not matched to a gene: 14. CDR3 length: 16 amino acids. Per germline, CDR1 SQVTM and CDR2 ANQGSEA. Written as DNA, the CDR3 is TGCAGCGTTTTTGCGCCAGAGGACAGGGGTCACGGGGAGCTGTTTTTT. Residues: CSVFAPEDRGHGELFF.

At least ten counts were recorded for this clonotype. The genes are TRBV3-1 and TRBJ2-1, with D perhaps matching TRBD2 (6 bases). In germline, CDR1 is LGHDT, CDR2 YNNKEL (reference sequence). The germline V and J ends were trimmed by 4 bases and 3 bases, with 7 bases remaining between them. CDR3 length equals 13 residues. The CDR3: CASSRRGYNEQFF. The CDR3 DNA sequence: TGTGCCAGCAGCCGGAGGGGCTACAATGAGCAGTTCTTC.

Concerning this clonotype itself: The junction departs from germline at one end; a sequencing error may be responsible. The rearrangement joins TRBV12-3 or TRBV12-4 to TRBJ1-2; no firm D call. CDR3 size: 13 residues. In DNA form, the CDR3 reads TGTGCCTGCAGTTTAGCGGTCAACTATGGCTACACCTTC. Its protein product is CACSLAVNYGYTF.

This rearrangement joins TRBV11-3 to TRBJ2-1; the D gene is possibly TRBD2 (5 bases). The V gene lost 1 base and the J gene lost 6 bases, with 19 bases spanning the gap. This CDR3 is 17 amino acids long. Germline V CDR1 and CDR2: SGHNT, YENEEA. CDR3 protein: CASSLGFAWWEPNEQFF. The CDR3 DNA reads TGTGCCAGCAGCTTAGGGTTCGCGTGGTGGGAGCCCAATGAGCAGTTCTTC. Full variable domain (remainder filled in from reference TRBV11-3 and TRBJ2-1): EAGVVQSPRYKIIEKKQPVAFWCNPISGHNTLYWYLQNLGQGPELLIRYENEEAVDDSQLPKDRFSAERLKGVDSTLKIQPAELGDSAVYLCASSLGFAWWEPNEQFFGPGTRLTVL.

Only a few counts were recorded for this clonotype. The V gene is TRBV7-9, the J gene TRBJ2-1, with 9 bases aligning to TRBD2. This CDR3 has 15 amino acids. Per germline, CDR1 SEHNR and CDR2 FQNEAQ (reference sequence). J lost 3 bases, V lost 5 bases, and 5 bases had no gene match. The CDR3 sequence: CASSPTSGFYNEQFF. The CDR3 region has the DNA TGTGCCAGCAGCCCTACTAGCGGGTTCTACAATGAGCAGTTCTTC. Drawing the rest from reference TRBV7-9 and TRBJ2-1, the complete variable domain is DTGVSQNPRHKITKRGQNVTFRCDPISEHNRLYWYRQTLGQGPEFLTYFQNEAQLEKSRLLSDRFSAERPKGSFSTLEIQRTEQGDSAMYLCASSPTSGFYNEQFFGPGTRLTVL.

This rearrangement joins TRBV19 to TRBJ2-1, with D perhaps given as TRBD1 or TRBD2 (6 bases each). With 3 bases removed from V and 4 bases from J, the gap between germline ends came to 13 bases. From germline, CDR1 is LNHDA and CDR2 SQIVND (reference sequence). The CDR3 is made up of 15 amino acids. CDR3 residues: CASSISGGQYNEQFF. DNA of the CDR3: TGTGCCAGTAGTATTTCCGGGGGCCAGTACAATGAGCAGTTCTTC.

This clonotype was detected ten times or more. The chain carries TRBV5-5 and TRBJ1-1; tentative D call: TRBD1 (5 bases). V lost 5 bases and J lost 5, with 10 bases in between. Germline V gene data show CDR1 as SGHKS and CDR2 as YYEKEE (reference sequence). The CDR3 totals 12 residues. The CDR3: CASSSGWTEAFF. For the CDR3, the DNA is TGTGCCAGCAGTTCAGGGTGGACTGAAGCTTTCTTT.

This clonotype was counted many times. This chain joins TRBV7-2 and TRBJ2-5; 14 nucleotides align to TRBD2. V lost 5 bases and J lost 4; bases outside the gene matches: 0. This CDR3 has 14 amino acids. Per germline, CDR1 SGHTA and CDR2 FQGNSA. The CDR3 here is CASSGLAGGETQYF. Here the CDR3 DNA reads TGTGCCAGCAGCGGACTAGCGGGAGGAGAGACCCAGTACTTC.